Following are 27 T cell receptor beta chains from one sample sequenced in a study of OX40 agonist ivuxolimab in advanced cancers. The method was immunoSEQ multiplex PCR; TCRdb's version includes in-frame clones alone and lacks a portion of them. The data show around 34,000 clones, about four fifths seen once. The material sequenced was CD4+ or CD8+ T cells sorted from blood, taken in a trial of the OX40 agonist ivuxolimab. These receptors originate from an adult with an advanced solid tumor such as melanoma, head and neck, liver or kidney cancer.

V and J are TRBV5-1 and TRBJ1-4, with D possibly matching TRBD1 (5 bases). Germline V gives CDR1 SGHRS, CDR2 YFSETQ. V was trimmed by 0 bases and J by 6 bases, leaving 21 bases between them. The CDR3 totals 18 residues. The CDR3 is CASSLGYETVIGDEKLFF. CDR3 coding DNA: TGCGCCAGCAGCTTGGGGTACGAGACAGTAATTGGAGATGAAAAACTGTTTTTT.

This clone was seen only a few times. The chain has TRBV7-2 and TRBJ2-2; TRBD2 matches at 10 bases. The CDR3 runs 15 residues. Trimming cost V 3 bases and J 7 bases; bases outside gene matches: 5. Germline V gives CDR1 SGHTA, CDR2 FQGNSA. The CDR3 nucleotides read TGTGCCAGCAGCTTCAGCGGGGGGGCAAGCGGGGAGCTGTTTTTT. This translates into CASSFSGGASGELFF.

The rearrangement uses TRBV6-5 and TRBJ2-7, with D perhaps matching TRBD2 (5 bases). The length of the CDR3 is 11 residues. Trimming stripped 6 bases from V and 6 bases from J, with 9 bases between. In germline, CDR1 is MNHEY, CDR2 SVGAGI. CDR3 nucleotides: TGTGCCAGCAGAGAGGCGGGCGAGCAGTACTTC. This codes for CASREAGEQYF.

The count of this clone is one. The chain employs TRBV29-1 and TRBJ2-5, with 8 nucleotides matching TRBD1. V lost 5 bases and J lost 5; bases outside the gene matches: 13. The CDR3 runs to 15 residues. Germline V CDR1 and CDR2: SQVTM, ANQGSEA. Here the CDR3 DNA reads TGCAGCGTTTTCTCGTTAGACAGGGGCTATGAGACCCAGTACTTC. It codes for CSVFSLDRGYETQYF.

This clone showed up just once. The rearrangement uses TRBV5-1 and TRBJ1-1; D might be TRBD1 (5 bases). V was shortened by 3 bases and J by 10 bases, with 19 bases between the two germline ends. The CDR3 consists of 14 residues. From germline, CDR1 is SGHRS and CDR2 YFSETQ. The CDR3 loop is CASSSSGGDVGAFF. The CDR3 DNA is TGCGCCAGCAGCTCCTCCGGAGGGGATGTCGGAGCTTTCTTT.

The sample holds a few counts of this clone. The genes are TRBV28 and TRBJ2-1, with a weak D call TRBD2 (5 bases). V was cut by 4 bases and J by 2 bases, with 18 bases left in between. The CDR3 covers 17 residues. The germline CDR1 and CDR2 sequences are MDHEN and SYDVKM. The CDR3 loop reads CASSSLGGPTPYNEQFF. CDR3 sequence (DNA): TGTGCCAGCAGTTCCCTCGGAGGCCCGACCCCCTACAATGAGCAGTTCTTC.

The V call is TRBV6-5, the J call TRBJ1-1, with unresolved D. This CDR3 is 13 amino acids long. The V gene lost 6 bases and the J gene lost 2 bases, with 10 bases spanning the gap. Germline V gene sequence: CDR1 MNHEY, CDR2 SVGAGI. CDR3 amino acids: CASRRYTNTEAFF. DNA for the CDR3: TGTGCCAGCAGACGCTATACCAACACTGAAGCTTTCTTT.

The V and J genes are TRBV5-6 and TRBJ2-3, with a weak D call TRBD2 (6 bases). The CDR3 is 15 amino acids. Trimming pared 4 bases from V and 0 bases from J, leaving 12 bases between. Germline V gene sequence: CDR1 SGHDT, CDR2 YYEEEE. CDR3 coding DNA: TGTGCCAGCAGCAAGGGCGGAGGGAGCACAGATACGCAGTATTTT. This gives the protein CASSKGGGSTDTQYF.

This clone was seen just once. The chain employs TRBV2 and TRBJ1-1; 10 nucleotides agree with TRBD1. J gave up 5 bases and V 6 bases, and 6 bases lay outside the gene matches. This CDR3 is built from 14 residues. Germline V CDR1 and CDR2: SNHLY, FYNNEI. The CDR3 loop is CASRDRTGGTEAFF. CDR3 DNA sequence: TGTGCCAGCAGGGACCGGACAGGGGGGACTGAAGCTTTCTTT.

In its sample, this clone was seen once. The rearrangement links TRBV6-6 to TRBJ1-2; TRBD1 agrees at 10 bases. V shed 4 bases and J 6 bases; nucleotides not matched to a gene: 8. CDR1 MNHNY and CDR2 SVGAGI come from the germline V gene (reference sequence). There are 15 residues in the CDR3. CDR3 region: CASSSSWGTGDGYTF. CDR3 bases: TGTGCCAGCAGTTCGTCCTGGGGGACAGGGGATGGCTACACCTTC.

This clone was recorded once. This chain uses TRBV7-2 with TRBJ2-2, with D uncertain. CDR1 SGHTA and CDR2 FQGNSA come from the germline V gene. This CDR3 is 16 amino acids long. Trimming took off 0 bases at V and 4 bases at J, with 12 bases between the two ends. The CDR3 reads CASSLAPGGRTGELFF. The CDR3 DNA follows: TGTGCCAGCAGCTTAGCGCCGGGCGGTCGCACCGGGGAGCTGTTTTTT. Full variable domain (remainder filled in from reference TRBV7-2 and TRBJ2-2): GAGVSQSPSNKVTEKGKDVELRCDPISGHTALYWYRQSLGQGLEFLIYFQGNSAPDKSGLPSDRFSAERTGGSVSTLTIQRTQQEDSAVYLCASSLAPGGRTGELFFGEGSRLTVL.

The chain recombines TRBV2 with TRBJ2-7; TRBD1 aligns across 7 bases. Germline CDR1 is SNHLY and CDR2 is FYNNEI. V lost 7 bases to trimming and J lost 0 bases; unmatched junction nucleotides: 9. The CDR3 has 15 amino acids. This CDR3 reads CASKEFRDSSYEQYF. Written as DNA, the CDR3 is TGTGCCAGCAAGGAGTTCCGGGACAGCTCCTACGAGCAGTACTTC.

The chain combines TRBV5-5 with TRBJ1-4; maybe TRBD1 (6 bases). From germline, CDR1 is SGHKS and CDR2 YYEKEE (reference sequence). The V and J ends lost 4 bases and 10 bases respectively, with 20 bases between them. CDR3 size: 15 residues. As DNA, the CDR3 is TGTGCCAGCAGCCCCGCCGGGGGGCAAGGAGGAAAACTGTTTTTT. Encoded protein: CASSPAGGQGGKLFF.

J is TRBJ2-7 and V is TRBV5-4, with D possibly being TRBD1 or TRBD2 (5 bases each). Trimming stripped 3 bases from V and 2 bases from J, with 9 bases between. The CDR3 runs to 13 residues. Looked up from germline, CDR1 is SGHNT and CDR2 is YYREEE (reference sequence). The CDR3 loop is CASSWDGAYEQYF. In nucleotides, the CDR3 is TGTGCCAGCAGCTGGGACGGAGCCTACGAGCAGTACTTC.

This chain joins TRBV30 and TRBJ1-1, with 7 nucleotides matching TRBD1. CDR3 size: 13 residues. Germline V gene lookup returns CDR1 GTSNPN and CDR2 SVGIG (reference sequence). V lost 2 bases to trimming and J lost 4 bases; unmatched junction nucleotides: 4. The CDR3 nucleotides are TGTGCCTGGAGTAAGTCAGGGGGCACTGAAGCTTTCTTT. As protein: CAWSKSGGTEAFF. Full variable domain (outside the CDR3, taken from reference TRBV30 and TRBJ1-1): SQTIHQWPATLVQPVGSPLSLECTVEGTSNPNLYWYRQAAGRGLQLLFYSVGIGQISSEVPQNLSASRPQDRQFILSSKKLLLSDSGFYLCAWSKSGGTEAFFGQGTRLTVV.

The rearrangement links TRBV7-2 to TRBJ2-7; possible D gene TRBD1, 6 bases. Germline lookup yields CDR1 SGHTA and CDR2 FQGNSA. This CDR3 comprises 16 residues. V shed 5 bases and J shed 2 bases, with 19 bases lying between them. CDR3 residues: CASSLYSGTKTYEQYF. The CDR3 bases are TGTGCCAGCAGCCTATACTCCGGGACAAAAACCTACGAGCAGTACTTC.

The chain carries TRBV7-2 and TRBJ1-1; D may be TRBD1 (6 bases). V was trimmed by 3 bases and J by 7 bases, leaving 12 bases between them. Per the germline V gene, CDR1 is SGHTA and CDR2 is FQGNSA. This CDR3 has 13 residues. This CDR3 reads CASSFYRALEAFF. Written as DNA, the CDR3 is TGTGCCAGCAGCTTCTACAGGGCCCTTGAAGCTTTCTTT.

This clone has more than one count but fewer than ten. CDR3 protein: CSVEDRGRAYGYTF. The CDR3 bases are TGCAGCGTTGAAGATAGAGGCAGGGCCTATGGCTACACCTTC. The J gene is TRBJ1-2, the V gene TRBV29-1, with D perhaps matching TRBD1 (5 bases). The CDR3 is made up of 14 amino acids. Germline V gives CDR1 SQVTM, CDR2 ANQGSEA. V dropped 0 bases and J dropped 4 bases, with 12 bases sitting between them.

This chain uses TRBV6-1 with TRBJ1-5; D not certain. The ends were cut back, 2 bases at V and 7 bases at J, with 3 bases in the middle. CDR1 and CDR2 (germline): MNHNS, SASEGT. This CDR3 comprises 11 residues. The CDR3 reads CASSEMQPQHF. CDR3 DNA: TGTGCCAGCAGTGAAATGCAGCCCCAGCATTTT.

This clone was found a few times. V gene TRBV5-1 combines with J gene TRBJ2-3; tentatively, D is TRBD1 (5 bases). The CDR3 is made up of 14 amino acids. V was trimmed by 2 bases and J by 1 base, leaving 8 bases between them. The germline V gene encodes CDR1 SGHRS and CDR2 YFSETQ. CDR3 protein: CASSLQVGTDTQYF. The DNA for the CDR3 is TGCGCCAGCAGCTTACAGGTGGGCACAGATACGCAGTATTTT.

The chain uses TRBV4-2 and TRBJ2-3; D is perhaps TRBD2 (5 bases). This CDR3 region has 15 residues. Germline V gene data show CDR1 as LGHNA and CDR2 as YNFKEQ. Deletions cut 0 bases from V and 2 bases from J, with 9 bases between. CDR3 in amino acids: CASSQDTADTDTQYF. The DNA of the CDR3 is TGTGCCAGCAGCCAAGATACAGCGGACACAGATACGCAGTATTTT.

This chain joins TRBV4-3 and TRBJ2-3; TRBD1 agrees at 12 bases. Germline CDR1 and CDR2: LGHNA and YSLEER. Trimming at V came to 2 bases and at J to 4 bases, leaving 7 bases not matched to a gene. This CDR3 is built from 17 residues. In DNA, the CDR3 is TGCGCCAGCAGCCAACACTCGGGACAGGGGGCGGCAGATACGCAGTATTTT. Its protein is CASSQHSGQGAADTQYF.

The chain couples TRBV11-1 to TRBJ1-4; TRBD1 matches at 9 bases. The CDR3 has 14 amino acids. Germline-derived CDR1 and CDR2 are SGHAT and FQDESV (reference sequence). The V segment lost 5 bases and the J segment 6 bases; nucleotides outside the gene matches: 4. The CDR3, as DNA: TGTGCCAGCAGCCGGACAGGGGAGGATGAAAAACTGTTTTTT. Translating gives CASSRTGEDEKLFF.

This chain connects TRBV19 to TRBJ1-4, with 12 bases identical to TRBD1. The CDR3 totals 15 residues. Germline assignment: CDR1 LNHDA and CDR2 SQIVND (reference sequence). V shed 6 bases, J shed 14 bases, and the junction held 13 bases outside the gene matches. The CDR3 loop reads CASSTPGTGGAGLFF. The CDR3 nucleotides are TGTGCCAGTAGCACCCCCGGGACAGGGGGCGCTGGGCTGTTTTTT.

The genes are TRBV7-9 and TRBJ1-5; D is uncertain. CDR3 size: 14 residues. Trimming took off 3 bases at V and 0 bases at J, with 6 bases between the two ends. Germline assignment: CDR1 SEHNR and CDR2 FQNEAQ (reference sequence). The DNA for the CDR3 is TGTGCCAGCAGCTTCGGAGATAGCAATCAGCCCCAGCATTTT. Translating gives CASSFGDSNQPQHF.

The chain carries TRBV13 and TRBJ1-2, with a possible D match to TRBD1 (5 bases). CDR3 size: 14 residues. Germline CDR1 reads PRHDT; CDR2 reads FYEKMQ (reference sequence). Deletions cut 4 bases from V and 4 bases from J, with 13 bases between. As DNA, the CDR3 is TGTGCCAGCAGCTCCGCTGGGGCAGTCTATGGCTACACCTTC. It specifies CASSSAGAVYGYTF.

This clone was seen a few times. This chain connects TRBV5-6 to TRBJ2-3; 7 nucleotides line up with TRBD1. J was trimmed by 10 bases and V by 2 bases; bases with no gene match: 7. Germline V gene data show CDR1 as SGHDT and CDR2 as YYEEEE. This CDR3 contains 13 residues. CDR3 region: CASSLAAGGPQYF. The CDR3 region has the DNA TGTGCCAGCAGCTTAGCTGCAGGGGGACCGCAGTATTTT.